A selection of T cell receptor beta chains follows, all from one sample in a study of blood T cell repertoires in COVID-19. The protocol was immunoSEQ multiplex PCR, while the TCRdb copy is restricted to in-frame clones and leaves out a portion. The table records some 450,000 clones, 70% to 90% of them present only once. Sequenced: peripheral blood. The origin of the receptors is a man between 18 and 35 years old with COVID-19, enrolled during active disease. CDR3s include the opening cysteine and the closing phenylalanine or tryptophan. D genes are given only for firm matches. Clone sizes are given selectively: once, few, many, or a class where the clone is expanded.

j_call	v_call	clone_size	d_call	cdr3_nt	cdr3_aa
TRBJ2-1	TRBV5-1	.	TRBD1	TGCGCCAGCAGCGGACAGGCTCTGAACAATGAGCAGTTCTTC	CASSGQALNNEQFF
TRBJ1-1	TRBV7-3	.	.	TGTGCCAGCAGCCCACACGGACAGTATGAAGCTTTCTTT	CASSPHGQYEAFF
TRBJ2-3	TRBV27	.	TRBD2	TGTGCCAGCCAGCGGGGGACTTACACAGATACGCAGTATTTT	CASQRGTYTDTQYF
TRBJ1-4	TRBV7-9	few	TRBD1	TGTGCCAGCAGCCTCGGTGACAGGGATAATGAAAAACTGTTTTTT	CASSLGDRDNEKLFF
TRBJ1-1	TRBV19	.	TRBD1	TGTGCCAGTAGCTCCGGGACAGGGATGAACACTGAAGCTTTCTTT	CASSSGTGMNTEAFF
TRBJ2-7	TRBV29-1	.	.	TGCAGCGTTGAAGATCGACATTCCTACGAGCAGTACTTC	CSVEDRHSYEQYF
TRBJ1-1	TRBV5-6	.	.	TGTGCCAGCAGCTTGAGAGACACTGAAGCTTTCTTT	CASSLRDTEAFF
TRBJ2-7	TRBV7-2	.	.	TGTGCCAGCAGCCCATTCTATAACAGGGCCGCCTACGAGCAGTACTTC	CASSPFYNRAAYEQYF
TRBJ2-2	TRBV19	.	TRBD1	TGTGCCAGTACCCAGCATGGCAGGGGGAAGGCCGGGGAGCTGTTTTTT	CASTQHGRGKAGELFF
TRBJ1-1	TRBV4-1	.	.	TGCGCCAGCAGACAGAGTTTGAACACTGAAGCTTTCTTT	CASRQSLNTEAFF
TRBJ1-5	TRBV21-1	.	.	TGTGCCAGCAGCATCTGGCCTAGGAGCAATCAGCCCCAGCATTTT	CASSIWPRSNQPQHF
TRBJ2-5	TRBV19	.	.	TGTGCCAGTAGTATTGAGTACTCCCTAGAGACCCAGTACTTC	CASSIEYSLETQYF
TRBJ2-1	TRBV5-4	.	TRBD2	TGTGCCAGCAGCATCCCAGCGGGGGGGCTTTTCTTC	CASSIPAGGLFF
TRBJ1-6	TRBV3-1/TRBV3-2	.	TRBD1	TGTGCCAGCAGCCTTATGGGACAGAAGGGTTCATCACCCCTCCACTTT	CASSLMGQKGSSPLHF
TRBJ2-4	TRBV9	.	.	TGTGCCAGCAGCGTATGGCCACAGGGCGAAAACATTCAGTACTTC	CASSVWPQGENIQYF
TRBJ1-1	TRBV6-6	.	.	TGTGCCAGCAGTCGCGTTTTTCCGGGAACCGTGGGAGGGTGGGCTTTCTTT	CASSRVFPGTVGGWAFF
TRBJ1-6	TRBV25-1	.	.	TGTGCCACCAAACCCACGGCAGGGATTAATTCACCCCTCCACTTT	CATKPTAGINSPLHF
TRBJ2-1	TRBV29-1	few	.	TGCAGCGGAAGACACGGCTATGAGCAGTTCTTC	CSGRHGYEQFF
TRBJ2-7	TRBV11-2	.	.	TGTGCCAGCAGCCTTTCAGGGTCCTACGAGCAGTACTTC	CASSLSGSYEQYF
TRBJ1-1	TRBV11-2	.	.	TGTGCCAGCAGCTTATTTCGCAGTCTGCACACTGAAGCTTTCTTT	CASSLFRSLHTEAFF
TRBJ2-2	TRBV6-5	.	.	TGTGCCAGCAGTTATTTTAAGAACACCGGGGAGCTGTTTTTT	CASSYFKNTGELFF
TRBJ2-1	TRBV4-2	.	.	TGTGCCAGCAGCCAACCTGGGACAAACAATGAGCAGTTCTTC	CASSQPGTNNEQFF
TRBJ1-5	TRBV9	.	TRBD1	TGTGCCAGCAGCACCGGGACAGGGAGCCATCAGCCCCAGCATTTT	CASSTGTGSHQPQHF
TRBJ1-5	TRBV2	.	TRBD1	TGTGCCAGCAGAGCGACAGGGTATAGCAATCAGCCCCAGCATTTT	CASRATGYSNQPQHF
TRBJ1-4	TRBV11-2	.	.	TGTGCCAGCAGACAGACCGATAATAATGAAAAACTGTTTTTT	CASRQTDNNEKLFF
TRBJ2-3	TRBV5-1	few	.	TGCGCCAGCAGTCACAGGAGTGGGTCAGATACGCAGTATTTT	CASSHRSGSDTQYF
TRBJ2-1	TRBV5-1	.	.	TGCGCCAGCAGCTTGGACAGGGTGCGGGAGCAGTTCTTC	CASSLDRVREQFF
TRBJ2-5	TRBV30	.	.	TGTGCCTGGAGTGTACCAGGGAGGGAGACCCAGTACTTC	CAWSVPGRETQYF
TRBJ2-2	TRBV7-9	few	.	TGTGCCAGCAGCTTCGGGGGACCCCCCGTAGGCGGGGAGCTGTTTTTT	CASSFGGPPVGGELFF
TRBJ2-5	TRBV19	once	.	TGTGCCACCAGGGGTAAGGAGACCCAGTACTTC	CATRGKETQYF
TRBJ2-1	TRBV27	.	.	TGTGCCAGCAGTTTTATTCAGGGAGGTTTCTATGAGCAGTTCTTC	CASSFIQGGFYEQFF
TRBJ1-5	TRBV19	.	.	TGTGCCAGTAGTTCCGGGGATAGCAATCAGCCCCAGCATTTT	CASSSGDSNQPQHF
TRBJ1-1	TRBV2	once	TRBD1	TGTGCCAGCAGTGGTTCGAGGGGGCATTTCACTGAAGCTTTCTTT	CASSGSRGHFTEAFF
TRBJ2-3	TRBV27	.	.	TGTGCCAGCAGTTCTCGAGGGAGCCGTAGAGATACGCAGTATTTT	CASSSRGSRRDTQYF
TRBJ2-3	TRBV2	.	TRBD2	TGTGCCAGCAGTCCGAGCGGGGGGCGCACAGATACGCAGTATTTT	CASSPSGGRTDTQYF
TRBJ1-4	TRBV4-2	.	.	TGTGCCAGCAGTCCGGGTGAAAAACTGTTTTTT	CASSPGEKLFF
TRBJ1-2	TRBV18	.	.	TGTGCCAGCTCACCTCCGGACGGGAGGGGCTACACCTTC	CASSPPDGRGYTF